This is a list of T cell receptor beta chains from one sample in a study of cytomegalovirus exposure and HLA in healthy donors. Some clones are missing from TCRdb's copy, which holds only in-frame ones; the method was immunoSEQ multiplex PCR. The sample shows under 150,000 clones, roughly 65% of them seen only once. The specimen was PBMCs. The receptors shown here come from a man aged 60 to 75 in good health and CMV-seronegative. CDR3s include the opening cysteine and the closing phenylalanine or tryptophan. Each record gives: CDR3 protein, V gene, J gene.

CDR3aa: CASSPLPGGSDDDTWQYF
v_gene: TRBV28
j_gene: TRBJ2-3

CDR3aa: CASSPSGAHYGYTF
v_gene: TRBV7-9
j_gene: TRBJ1-2

CDR3aa: CASSQASGTRSTDTQYF
v_gene: TRBV4-3
j_gene: TRBJ2-3

CDR3aa: CASSEGGGEETQYF
v_gene: TRBV2
j_gene: TRBJ2-5

CDR3aa: CASSTYGGTGELFF
v_gene: TRBV19
j_gene: TRBJ2-2

CDR3aa: CASSLSDEGDTQYF
v_gene: TRBV5-1
j_gene: TRBJ2-3

CDR3aa: CASSTNRDRSSTDTQYF
v_gene: TRBV7-9
j_gene: TRBJ2-3

CDR3aa: CASSRDRGMNTEAFF
v_gene: TRBV6-5
j_gene: TRBJ1-1

CDR3aa: CASSPRGPEAFF
v_gene: TRBV6-5
j_gene: TRBJ1-1

CDR3aa: CASSLQGNYGYTF
v_gene: TRBV27
j_gene: TRBJ1-2

CDR3aa: CASSRTGTSINEQFF
v_gene: TRBV4-3
j_gene: TRBJ2-1

CDR3aa: CASSPPRDTQYF
v_gene: TRBV9
j_gene: TRBJ2-3

CDR3aa: CASSFSGVGGEAFF
v_gene: TRBV27
j_gene: TRBJ1-1

CDR3aa: CASTAREPFGYGYTF
v_gene: TRBV9
j_gene: TRBJ1-2

CDR3aa: CASSLGLAGVNEQFF
v_gene: TRBV5-1
j_gene: TRBJ2-1